A single sample is the source of the 9 T cell receptor beta chains below, sequenced in a study of blood T cell repertoires in COVID-19. The assay was immunoSEQ multiplex PCR, and TCRdb's table has in-frame clones only and misses some. Of approximately 170,000 clones in the sample, about 85% are singletons; the top ten hold approximately 1.1%. Sequences were obtained from peripheral blood. These receptors were taken from a man aged 55 to 69 who had recovered from COVID-19.

The chain combines TRBV11-3 with TRBJ2-5, with D possibly being TRBD2 (6 bases). V shed 1 base and J shed 3 bases, with 18 bases lying between them. Germline V gives CDR1 SGHNT, CDR2 YENEEA. This CDR3 has 17 residues. CDR3 amino acids: CASSLGLGLPGEETQYF. Written as DNA, the CDR3 is TGTGCCAGCAGCTTAGGACTGGGACTCCCAGGCGAAGAGACCCAGTACTTC.

A single count supports this clone. The chain couples TRBV5-1 to TRBJ1-2, with D tentatively TRBD1 (5 bases). Looked up from germline, CDR1 is SGHRS and CDR2 is YFSETQ. This CDR3 region has 13 residues. V dropped 0 bases and J dropped 6 bases, with 9 bases sitting between them. CDR3 sequence: CASSLAGPDGYTF. The CDR3 DNA sequence: TGCGCCAGCAGCTTGGCAGGGCCCGATGGCTACACCTTC.

This chain connects TRBV6-2 or TRBV6-3 to TRBJ1-1; D might be TRBD1 (5 bases). Germline V gene lookup returns CDR1 MNHEY and CDR2 SVGEGT. CDR3 size: 13 residues. V was shortened by 4 bases and J by 2 bases, with 8 bases between the two germline ends. CDR3 in amino acids: CASSSQGNTEAFF. DNA for the CDR3: TGTGCCAGCAGTTCGCAGGGTAACACTGAAGCTTTCTTT.

This clone showed up just a few times. V is TRBV21-1 and J is TRBJ1-2. TRBV21-1 is given as a pseudogene. CDR3 length: 15 residues. The CDR3 loop is CARGGSPDGNYGYTF. Written as DNA, the CDR3 is TGTGCCAGGGGAGGGAGTCCGGACGGTAACTATGGCTACACCTTC.

The chain carries TRBV21-1 and TRBJ2-7; the table names TRBD1, a call not compared with the DNA. TRBV21-1 is tagged as a pseudogene. This CDR3 region has 15 residues. CDR3 protein: CASSTGGQSAYEQYF. For the CDR3, the DNA is TGTGCCAGCAGCACAGGGGGACAGTCTGCGTACGAGCAGTACTTC.

J is TRBJ2-1 and V is TRBV9, with 8 nucleotides matching TRBD1. After removal of 4 bases from V and 2 bases from J, the junction contained 2 bases not matched to a gene. The germline gives CDR1 SGDLS, CDR2 YYNGEE. The CDR3 contains 14 residues. The DNA for the CDR3 is TGTGCCAGCAGCAAGGGACAGGCCTACAATGAGCAGTTCTTC. Protein sequence: CASSKGQAYNEQFF.

The CDR3 is CASSQPHGAGGQYF. CDR3 in DNA: TGCGCCAGCAGCCAGCCCCACGGGGCGGGGGGGCAGTATTTT. The gene calls are TRBV4-1 and TRBJ2-3, with 8 nucleotides matching TRBD2. CDR1 is MGHRA and CDR2 is YSYEKL in the germline V gene. CDR3 length: 14 residues. V lost 3 bases, J lost 11 bases, and 10 bases stayed unmatched.

This clone was seen only once. The rearrangement uses TRBV19 and TRBJ1-4, with TRBD1 as a possible D gene (5 bases). CDR1 is LNHDA and CDR2 is SQIVND in the germline V gene (reference sequence). The CDR3 sequence is 15 residues long. V lost 6 bases and J 3 bases, leaving 14 bases between the germline ends. The CDR3, as DNA: TGTGCCAGTAGGACCCTCAGGGAGGCTAATGAAAAACTGTTTTTT. It specifies CASRTLREANEKLFF.

The chain has TRBV19 and TRBJ2-1; 9 nucleotides line up with TRBD1. J lost 8 bases, V lost 5 bases, and 10 bases had no gene match. The CDR3 runs 15 residues. Germline lookup yields CDR1 LNHDA and CDR2 SQIVND (reference sequence). The CDR3 nucleotides are TGTGCCAGTAGTCCACGGGACAGGGTAATGGATGAGCAGTTCTTC. This translates into CASSPRDRVMDEQFF.